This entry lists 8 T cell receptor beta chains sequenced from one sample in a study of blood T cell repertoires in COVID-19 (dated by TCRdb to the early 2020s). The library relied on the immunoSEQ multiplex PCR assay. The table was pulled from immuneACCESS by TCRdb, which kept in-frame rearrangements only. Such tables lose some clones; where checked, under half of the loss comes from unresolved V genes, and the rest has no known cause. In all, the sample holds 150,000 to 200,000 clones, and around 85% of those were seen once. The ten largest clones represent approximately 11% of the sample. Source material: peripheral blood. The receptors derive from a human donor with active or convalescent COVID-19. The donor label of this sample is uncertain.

The CDR3 region has the DNA TGTGCCAGCAGTTACGCGGGGGATCTAGTAGATACGCAGTATTTT. Translating it yields CASSYAGDLVDTQYF. The chain joins TRBV6-5 to TRBJ2-3; 7 positions match TRBD2. Germline trimming cut 2 bases from V and 5 bases from J; bases unmatched to any gene: 7. CDR3 size: 15 residues. The germline V gene encodes CDR1 MNHEY and CDR2 SVGAGI.

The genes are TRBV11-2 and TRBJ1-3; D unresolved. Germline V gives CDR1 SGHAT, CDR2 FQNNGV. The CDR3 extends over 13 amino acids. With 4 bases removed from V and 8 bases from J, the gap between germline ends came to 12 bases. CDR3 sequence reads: CASSWAERDTIYF. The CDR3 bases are TGTGCCAGCAGCTGGGCAGAGAGGGACACCATATATTTT.

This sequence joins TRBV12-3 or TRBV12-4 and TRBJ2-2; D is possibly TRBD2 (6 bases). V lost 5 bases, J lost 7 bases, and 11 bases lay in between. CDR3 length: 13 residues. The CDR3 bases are TGTGCCAGCAGTCGGACTAAAGGCGGGGAGCTGTTTTTT. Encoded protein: CASSRTKGGELFF.

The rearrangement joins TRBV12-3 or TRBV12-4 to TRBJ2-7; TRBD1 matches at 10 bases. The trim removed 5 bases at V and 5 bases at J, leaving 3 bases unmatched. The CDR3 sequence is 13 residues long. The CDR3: CASSPGQGDEQYF. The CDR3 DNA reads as TGTGCCAGCAGTCCCGGACAGGGGGACGAGCAGTACTTC.

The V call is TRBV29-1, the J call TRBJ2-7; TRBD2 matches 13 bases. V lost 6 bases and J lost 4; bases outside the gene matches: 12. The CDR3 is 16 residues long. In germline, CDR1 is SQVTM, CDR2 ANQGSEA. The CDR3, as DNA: TGCAGCGTGAGGTGGACTAGCGGGGGACGACTTTACGAGCAGTACTTC. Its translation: CSVRWTSGGRLYEQYF.

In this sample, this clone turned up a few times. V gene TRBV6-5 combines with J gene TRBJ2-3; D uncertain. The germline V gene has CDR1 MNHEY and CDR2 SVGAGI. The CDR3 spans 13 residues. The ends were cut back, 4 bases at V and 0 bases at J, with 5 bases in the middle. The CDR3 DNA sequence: TGTGCCAGCAGTTTCGGGAGCACAGATACGCAGTATTTT. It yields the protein CASSFGSTDTQYF.

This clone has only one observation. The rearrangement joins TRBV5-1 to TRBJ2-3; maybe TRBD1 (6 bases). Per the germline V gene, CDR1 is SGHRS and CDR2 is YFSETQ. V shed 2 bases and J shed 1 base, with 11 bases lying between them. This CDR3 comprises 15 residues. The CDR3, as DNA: TGCGCCAGCAGCTTACAGGGTGGAGGCACAGATACGCAGTATTTT. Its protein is CASSLQGGGTDTQYF.

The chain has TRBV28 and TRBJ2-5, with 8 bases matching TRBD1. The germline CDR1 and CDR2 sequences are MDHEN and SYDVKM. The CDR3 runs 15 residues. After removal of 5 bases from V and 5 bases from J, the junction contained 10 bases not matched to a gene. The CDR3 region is CASSEWTGLRETQYF. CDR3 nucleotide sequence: TGTGCCAGCAGTGAGTGGACAGGGCTCCGGGAGACCCAGTACTTC.